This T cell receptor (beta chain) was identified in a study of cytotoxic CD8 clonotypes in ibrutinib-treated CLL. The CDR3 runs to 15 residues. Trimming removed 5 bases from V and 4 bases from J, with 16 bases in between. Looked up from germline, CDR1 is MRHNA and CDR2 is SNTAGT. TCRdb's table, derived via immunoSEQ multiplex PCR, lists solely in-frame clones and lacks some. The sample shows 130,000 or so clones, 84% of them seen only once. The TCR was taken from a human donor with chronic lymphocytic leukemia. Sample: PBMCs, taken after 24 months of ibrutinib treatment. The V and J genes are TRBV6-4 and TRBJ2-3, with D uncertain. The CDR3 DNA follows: TGTGCCAGCAGTCCCTCATCAACGATGGCAGATACGCAGTATTTT. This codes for CASSPSSTMADTQYF.